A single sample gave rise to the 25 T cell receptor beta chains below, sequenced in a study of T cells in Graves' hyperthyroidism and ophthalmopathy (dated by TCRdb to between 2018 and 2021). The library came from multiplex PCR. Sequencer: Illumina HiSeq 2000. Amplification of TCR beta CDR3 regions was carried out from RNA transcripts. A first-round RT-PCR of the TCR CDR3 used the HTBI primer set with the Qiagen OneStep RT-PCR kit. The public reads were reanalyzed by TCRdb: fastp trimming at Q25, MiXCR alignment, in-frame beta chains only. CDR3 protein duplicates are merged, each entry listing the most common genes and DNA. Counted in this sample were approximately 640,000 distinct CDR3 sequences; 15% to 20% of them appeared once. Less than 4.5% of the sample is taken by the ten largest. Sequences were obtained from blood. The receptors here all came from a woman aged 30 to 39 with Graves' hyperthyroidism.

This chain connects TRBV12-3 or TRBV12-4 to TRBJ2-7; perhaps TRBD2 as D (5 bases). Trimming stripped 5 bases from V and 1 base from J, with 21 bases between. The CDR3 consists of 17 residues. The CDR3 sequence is CASSLGLNSAQSYEQYF. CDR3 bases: TGTGCCAGCAGTCTAGGACTGAATTCGGCTCAGTCCTACGAGCAGTACTTC.

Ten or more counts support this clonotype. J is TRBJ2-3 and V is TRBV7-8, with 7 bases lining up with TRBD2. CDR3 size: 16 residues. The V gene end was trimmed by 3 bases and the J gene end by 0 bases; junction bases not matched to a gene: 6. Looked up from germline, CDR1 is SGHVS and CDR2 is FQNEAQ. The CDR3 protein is CASSLIAGISTDTQYF. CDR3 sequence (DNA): TGTGCCAGCAGCTTGATAGCGGGTATCAGCACAGATACGCAGTATTTT.

In DNA form, the CDR3 reads TGTGCCAGCAGCTTGGTCGGACAGGGACCAGATACGCAGTATTTT. This codes for CASSLVGQGPDTQYF. The genes are TRBV11-1 and TRBJ2-3; 8 bases match TRBD1. The V and J ends lost 3 bases and 4 bases, in that order; junction bases with no gene match: 6. This CDR3 comprises 15 residues. Germline lookup yields CDR1 SGHAT and CDR2 FQDESV (reference sequence).

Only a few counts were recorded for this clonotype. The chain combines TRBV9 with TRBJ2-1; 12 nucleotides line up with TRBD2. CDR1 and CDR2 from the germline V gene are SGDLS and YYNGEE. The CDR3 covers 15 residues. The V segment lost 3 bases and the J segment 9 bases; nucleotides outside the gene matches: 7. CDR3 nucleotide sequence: TGTGCCAGCAGCGCGAGACTAGCGGGAGCGGGTGAGCAGTTCTTC. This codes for CASSARLAGAGEQFF.

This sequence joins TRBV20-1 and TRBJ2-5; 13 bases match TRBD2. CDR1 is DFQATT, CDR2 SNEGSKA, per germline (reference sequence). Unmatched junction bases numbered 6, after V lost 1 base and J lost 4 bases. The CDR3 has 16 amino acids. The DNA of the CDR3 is TGCAGTGCTAGAGGGACTAGCGGGAGAGCGCTAGAGACCCAGTACTTC. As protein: CSARGTSGRALETQYF.

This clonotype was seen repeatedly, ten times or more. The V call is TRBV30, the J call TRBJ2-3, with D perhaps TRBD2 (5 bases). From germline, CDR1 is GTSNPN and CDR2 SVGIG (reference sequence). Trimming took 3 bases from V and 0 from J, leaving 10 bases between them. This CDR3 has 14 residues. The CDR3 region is CAWRVAPSTDTQYF. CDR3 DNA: TGTGCCTGGAGGGTAGCGCCTAGCACAGATACGCAGTATTTT.

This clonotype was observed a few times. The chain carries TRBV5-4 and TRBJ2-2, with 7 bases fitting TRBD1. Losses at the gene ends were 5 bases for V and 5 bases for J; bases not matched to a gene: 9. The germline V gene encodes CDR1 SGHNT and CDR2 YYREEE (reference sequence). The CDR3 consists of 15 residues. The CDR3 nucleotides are TGTGCCAGCAGTTATACAGGGGCTAGGACCGGGGAGCTGTTTTTT. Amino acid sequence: CASSYTGARTGELFF.

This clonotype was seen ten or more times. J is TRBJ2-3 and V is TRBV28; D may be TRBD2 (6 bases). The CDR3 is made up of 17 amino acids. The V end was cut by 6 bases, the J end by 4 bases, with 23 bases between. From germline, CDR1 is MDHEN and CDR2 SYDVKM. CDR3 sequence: CASSSQSGLPRADTQYF. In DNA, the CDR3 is TGTGCCAGCAGCTCCCAGTCAGGACTACCACGCGCAGATACGCAGTATTTT.

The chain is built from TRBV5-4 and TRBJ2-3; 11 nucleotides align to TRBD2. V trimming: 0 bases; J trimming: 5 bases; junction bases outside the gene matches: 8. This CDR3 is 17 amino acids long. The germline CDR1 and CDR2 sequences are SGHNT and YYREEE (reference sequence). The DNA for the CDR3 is TGTGCCAGCAGCTTGGCAGGTAGCGGGAGGGCCGGAGATACGCAGTATTTT. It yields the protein CASSLAGSGRAGDTQYF.

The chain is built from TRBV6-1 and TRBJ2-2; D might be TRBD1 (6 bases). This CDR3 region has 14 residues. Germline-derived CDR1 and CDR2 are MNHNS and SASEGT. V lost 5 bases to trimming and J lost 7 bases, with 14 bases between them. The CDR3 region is CASSPDRSRGELFF. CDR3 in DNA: TGTGCCAGCAGTCCGGACAGATCCCGCGGGGAGCTGTTTTTT.

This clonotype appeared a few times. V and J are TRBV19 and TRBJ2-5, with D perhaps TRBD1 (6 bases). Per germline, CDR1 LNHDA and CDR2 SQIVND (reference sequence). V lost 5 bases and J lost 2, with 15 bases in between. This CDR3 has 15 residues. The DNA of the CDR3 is TGTGCCAGTAGTGTGGTACAGGGTGGACAAGAGACCCAGTACTTC. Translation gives CASSVVQGGQETQYF.

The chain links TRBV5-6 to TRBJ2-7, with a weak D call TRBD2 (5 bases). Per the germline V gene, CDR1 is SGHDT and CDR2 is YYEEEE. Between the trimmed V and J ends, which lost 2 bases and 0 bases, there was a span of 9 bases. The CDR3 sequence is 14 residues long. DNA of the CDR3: TGTGCCAGCAGCTTAGAACGGGACTCCTACGAGCAGTACTTC. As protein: CASSLERDSYEQYF.

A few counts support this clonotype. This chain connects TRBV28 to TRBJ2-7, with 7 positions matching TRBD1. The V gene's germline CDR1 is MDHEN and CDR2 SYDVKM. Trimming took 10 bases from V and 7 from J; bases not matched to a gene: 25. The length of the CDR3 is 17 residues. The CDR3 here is CATFPPQGPPPLGEQYF. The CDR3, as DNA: TGTGCCACCTTCCCCCCACAGGGGCCCCCCCCCTTAGGGGAGCAGTACTTC.

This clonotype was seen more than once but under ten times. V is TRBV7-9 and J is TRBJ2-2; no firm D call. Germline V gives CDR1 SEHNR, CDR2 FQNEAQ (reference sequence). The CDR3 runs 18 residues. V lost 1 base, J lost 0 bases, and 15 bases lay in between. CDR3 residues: CASSLVSLAVANTGELFF. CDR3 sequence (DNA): TGTGCCAGCAGCTTAGTCTCCTTGGCGGTAGCGAACACCGGGGAGCTGTTTTTT.

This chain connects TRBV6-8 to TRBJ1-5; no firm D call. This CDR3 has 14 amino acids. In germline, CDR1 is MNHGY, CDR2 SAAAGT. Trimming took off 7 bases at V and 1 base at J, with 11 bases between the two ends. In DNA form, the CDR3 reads TGTGCCAGCAACCTGGGTTACAGCAATCAGCCCCAGCATTTT. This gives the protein CASNLGYSNQPQHF.

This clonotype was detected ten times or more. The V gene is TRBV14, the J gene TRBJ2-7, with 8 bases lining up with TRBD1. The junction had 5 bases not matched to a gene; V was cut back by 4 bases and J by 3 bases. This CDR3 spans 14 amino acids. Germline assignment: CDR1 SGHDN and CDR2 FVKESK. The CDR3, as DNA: TGTGCCAGCAGCCCAGCTACAGGGGGCTACGAGCAGTACTTC. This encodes CASSPATGGYEQYF.

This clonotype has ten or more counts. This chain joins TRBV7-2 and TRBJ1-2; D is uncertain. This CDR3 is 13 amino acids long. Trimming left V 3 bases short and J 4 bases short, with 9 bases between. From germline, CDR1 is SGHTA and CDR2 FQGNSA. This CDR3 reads CASSLGLGYGYTF. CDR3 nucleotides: TGTGCCAGCAGCTTGGGTCTAGGCTATGGCTACACCTTC.

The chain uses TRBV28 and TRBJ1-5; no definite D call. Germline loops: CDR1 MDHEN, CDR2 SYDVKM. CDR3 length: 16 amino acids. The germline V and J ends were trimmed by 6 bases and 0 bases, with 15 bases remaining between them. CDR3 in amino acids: CASSSPSVNSNQPQHF. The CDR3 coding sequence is TGTGCCAGCAGCTCCCCCAGCGTCAATAGCAATCAGCCCCAGCATTTT.

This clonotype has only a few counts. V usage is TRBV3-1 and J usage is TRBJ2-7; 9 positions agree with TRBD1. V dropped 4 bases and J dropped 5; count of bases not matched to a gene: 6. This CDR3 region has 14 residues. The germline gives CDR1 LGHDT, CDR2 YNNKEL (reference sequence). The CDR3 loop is CASSPTGGIDEQYF. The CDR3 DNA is TGTGCCAGCAGCCCGACAGGGGGTATCGACGAGCAGTACTTC.

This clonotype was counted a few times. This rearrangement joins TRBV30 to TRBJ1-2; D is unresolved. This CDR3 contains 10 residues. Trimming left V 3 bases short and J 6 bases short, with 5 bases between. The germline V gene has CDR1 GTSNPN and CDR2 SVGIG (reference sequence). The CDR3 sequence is CAWRFHGYTF. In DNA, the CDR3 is TGTGCCTGGAGGTTCCATGGCTACACCTTC.

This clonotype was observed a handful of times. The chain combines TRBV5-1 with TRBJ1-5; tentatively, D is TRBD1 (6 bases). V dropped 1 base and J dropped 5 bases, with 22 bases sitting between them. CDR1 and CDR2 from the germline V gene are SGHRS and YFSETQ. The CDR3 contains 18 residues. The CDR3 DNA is TGCGCCAGCAGCTTGCGAGTTGACAGGTACAAGCTTTATCAGCCCCAGCATTTT. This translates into CASSLRVDRYKLYQPQHF. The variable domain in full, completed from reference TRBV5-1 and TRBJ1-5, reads KAGVTQTPRYLIKTRGQQVTLSCSPISGHRSVSWYQQTPGQGLQFLFEYFSETQRNKGNFPGRFSGRQFSNSRSEMNVSTLELGDSALYLCASSLRVDRYKLYQPQHFGDGTRLSIL.

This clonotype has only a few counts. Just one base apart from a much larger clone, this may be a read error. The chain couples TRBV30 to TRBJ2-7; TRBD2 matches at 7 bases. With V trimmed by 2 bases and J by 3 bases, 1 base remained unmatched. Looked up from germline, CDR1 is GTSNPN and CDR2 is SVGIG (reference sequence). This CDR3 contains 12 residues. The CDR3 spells CAWSWGGYEQYF. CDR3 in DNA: TGTGCCTGGAGTTGGGGGGGCTACGAGCAGTACTTC.

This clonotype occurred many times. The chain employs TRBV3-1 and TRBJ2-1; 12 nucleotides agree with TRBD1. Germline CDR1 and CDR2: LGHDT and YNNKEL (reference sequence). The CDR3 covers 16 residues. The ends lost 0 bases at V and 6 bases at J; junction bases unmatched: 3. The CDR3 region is CASSQEGTGGRNEQFF. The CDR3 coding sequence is TGTGCCAGCAGCCAAGAGGGGACAGGGGGCCGCAATGAGCAGTTCTTC.

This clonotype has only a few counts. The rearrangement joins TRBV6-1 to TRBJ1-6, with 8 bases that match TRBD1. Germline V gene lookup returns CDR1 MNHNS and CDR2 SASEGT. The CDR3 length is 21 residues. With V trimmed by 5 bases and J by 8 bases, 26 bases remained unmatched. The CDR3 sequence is CASSYGPGQGGTPYKDSPLHF. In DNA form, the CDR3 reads TGTGCCAGCAGTTACGGCCCCGGACAGGGCGGGACCCCTTATAAAGATTCACCCCTCCACTTT.

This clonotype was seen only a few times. The CDR3 nucleotides are TGCAGTGCTAGACCTAGCGGGAGGATTTCCACCTACGAGCAGTACTTC. It translates to CSARPSGRISTYEQYF. The chain joins TRBV20-1 to TRBJ2-7, with TRBD2 identical over 11 bases. The germline CDR1 and CDR2 sequences are DFQATT and SNEGSKA (reference sequence). Trimming at V came to 2 bases and at J to 2 bases, leaving 8 bases not matched to a gene. CDR3 length equals 16 residues.